One and the same sample provided the 11 T cell receptor beta chains below, sequenced in a study of T-cell reconstitution after alpha-beta-depleted transplantation in children. Library preparation (for TCRbeta) was performed with unique molecular identifiers. TCRdb ran MiXCR on the PCR reads and lists one entry per CDR3 protein. Here the sample spans about 240,000 distinct CDR3 sequences, around 12% being singletons. The specimen comprised PBMCs from the stem cell graft donor, sampled from the stem cell graft. Receptor source: a human donor who donated a stem cell graft to a child with acute lymphoblastic leukemia.

This clonotype was counted many times. V gene TRBV12-3 or TRBV12-4 combines with J gene TRBJ2-1; TRBD2 aligns across 14 bases. CDR3 length equals 16 residues. V lost 4 bases to trimming and J lost 12 bases; unmatched junction nucleotides: 11. The CDR3, as DNA: TGTGCCAGCAGTTCCGCCGGGACTAGCGGGAGTGTGGGGCAGTTCTTC. Encoded protein: CASSSAGTSGSVGQFF.

Ten or more counts support this clonotype. V is TRBV5-5 and J is TRBJ1-2; possible D gene TRBD1, 5 bases. The V and J ends lost 1 base and 8 bases respectively, with 15 bases between them. CDR1 and CDR2 (germline): SGHKS, YYEKEE (reference sequence). The CDR3 totals 14 residues. The CDR3 is CASSLRQTPDGYTF. The CDR3 nucleotides are TGTGCCAGCAGCTTGAGACAGACCCCAGACGGCTACACCTTC.

This clonotype appeared many times. The V gene is TRBV4-3, the J gene TRBJ1-1; D ambiguous. Germline V CDR1 and CDR2: LGHNA, YSLEER. V shed 3 bases and J shed 0 bases, with 11 bases lying between them. This CDR3 has 15 amino acids. CDR3 amino acids: CASSHVKPMNTEAFF. The CDR3, as DNA: TGCGCCAGCAGCCACGTGAAGCCCATGAACACTGAAGCTTTCTTT.

As to this clonotype: The junction shows a germline mismatch at one end, possibly a read error. V and J are TRBV20-1 and TRBJ2-7, with D tentatively TRBD1 or TRBD2 (5 bases each). CDR1 is DFQATT and CDR2 is SNEGSKA in the germline V gene (reference sequence). This CDR3 contains 13 residues. CDR3 loop: CRARASGGYEQYF. In nucleotides, the CDR3 is TGCCGTGCTAGGGCCAGTGGGGGTTACGAGCAGTACTTC.

This clonotype has just a few counts. V is TRBV4-2 and J is TRBJ2-1, with 15 bases that match TRBD2. V lost 1 base and J lost 7; bases outside the gene matches: 2. CDR3 length: 16 amino acids. Germline-derived CDR1 and CDR2 are LGHNA and YNFKEQ. The CDR3 sequence: CASSQGTSGGENEQFF. The CDR3 nucleotides are TGTGCCAGCAGCCAAGGGACTAGCGGGGGGGAGAATGAGCAGTTCTTC.

Comment on this clonotype: With a much larger clone just one base away, this may be a read error. The chain couples TRBV10-3 to TRBJ2-1, with D possibly called TRBD1 or TRBD2 (5 bases each). Trimming stripped 4 bases from V and 6 bases from J, with 25 bases between. The CDR3 consists of 18 residues. Germline CDR1 reads ENHRY; CDR2 reads SYGVKD. CDR3 loop: CAISAGPSLPTITNEQFF. CDR3 sequence (DNA): TGTGCCATCAGTGCGGGGCCTAGCCTGCCGACAATAACCAATGAGCAGTTCTTC.

This clonotype was found many times. CDR3 sequence: CASSLRQGKSGELFF. For the CDR3, the DNA is TGTGCCAGCAGCCTCCGTCAGGGAAAGTCCGGGGAGCTGTTTTTT. The chain is built from TRBV4-2 and TRBJ2-2, with D perhaps matching TRBD1 (5 bases). This CDR3 is built from 15 residues. Germline V gene sequence: CDR1 LGHNA, CDR2 YNFKEQ. V was trimmed by 4 bases and J by 6 bases, leaving 15 bases between them.

This clonotype was found many times. V usage is TRBV5-6 and J usage is TRBJ2-7; a weak D match, TRBD1 (5 bases). CDR1 and CDR2 (germline): SGHDT, YYEEEE. V shed 1 base and J shed 2 bases, with 13 bases lying between them. This CDR3 has 15 amino acids. CDR3 in amino acids: CASSLFFPGPYEQYF. The CDR3 DNA is TGTGCCAGCAGCTTGTTTTTTCCAGGGCCCTACGAGCAGTACTTC.

The V call is TRBV12-3 or TRBV12-4, the J call TRBJ2-6, with a weak D call TRBD2 (6 bases). With 0 bases removed from V and 1 base from J, the gap between germline ends came to 10 bases. This CDR3 contains 17 residues. The CDR3 nucleotides are TGTGCCAGCAGTTTAGCGCGTGGGGGGTCTGGGGCCAACGTCCTGACTTTC. It specifies CASSLARGGSGANVLTF.

This clonotype showed up many times. The V gene is TRBV7-2, the J gene TRBJ1-6; 8 bases are shared with TRBD1. The CDR3 is made up of 16 amino acids. With V trimmed by 1 base and J by 7 bases, 6 bases remained unmatched. CDR1 and CDR2 from the germline V gene are SGHTA and FQGNSA. This chain's CDR3 is CASSLVPGTGNSPLHF. The CDR3 DNA reads TGTGCCAGCAGCTTAGTCCCGGGGACAGGAAATTCACCCCTCCACTTT.

This clonotype came up many times. The chain uses TRBV20-1 and TRBJ2-7, with 11 positions matching TRBD1. CDR1 and CDR2 (germline): DFQATT, SNEGSKA (reference sequence). The CDR3 has 13 amino acids. V lost 6 bases and J lost 5; bases outside the gene matches: 6. CDR3 sequence: CSAYGQGAHEQYF. DNA of the CDR3: TGCAGTGCCTACGGACAGGGGGCCCACGAGCAGTACTTC.